Listed here are 17 T cell receptor beta chains from one sample, sequenced in a study of blood T cell repertoires in COVID-19 (dated by TCRdb to 2018 to 2021). Receptor libraries were prepared by the immunoSEQ multiplex PCR assay. In TCRdb, the immuneACCESS table is reduced to in-frame sequences with V and J assigned. These tables do not hold every clone; where another copy was compared, an unresolved V gene accounts for under half, and the others remain unexplained. This sample is represented by a few hundred thousand clones; more than 80% of them were singletons. The ten largest account for approximately 2.1% of the sample. Sequencing was carried out using peripheral blood. These receptor sequences come from a man aged 30-40 years who had recovered from COVID-19.

This sequence joins TRBV20-1 and TRBJ1-1; D not certain. Trimming stripped 3 bases from V and 8 bases from J, with 10 bases between. The CDR3 spans 11 residues. Germline CDR1 is DFQATT and CDR2 is SNEGSKA (reference sequence). CDR3: CSASRRAEAFF. The CDR3 DNA reads as TGCAGTGCTAGTAGGAGAGCAGAAGCTTTCTTT.

The rearrangement joins TRBV7-8 to TRBJ1-1; 12 positions agree with TRBD1. Germline values: CDR1 SGHVS, CDR2 FQNEAQ. The CDR3 has 15 residues. J was trimmed by 2 bases and V by 5 bases; bases with no gene match: 3. CDR3 nucleotide sequence: TGTGCCAGCAGCCTAGGGACAGGGGGCAACACTGAAGCTTTCTTT. Translated, it gives CASSLGTGGNTEAFF. Combining the CDR3 with reference TRBV7-8 and TRBJ1-1 gives the whole variable domain GAGVSQSPRYKVAKRGQDVALRCDPISGHVSLFWYQQALGQGPEFLTYFQNEAQLDKSGLPSDRFFAERPEGSVSTLKIQRTQQEDSAVYLCASSLGTGGNTEAFFGQGTRLTVV.

The chain combines TRBV5-4 with TRBJ2-1, with D hard to call. From germline, CDR1 is SGHNT and CDR2 YYREEE (reference sequence). The V and J ends lost 0 bases and 6 bases respectively, with 10 bases between them. The CDR3 contains 14 residues. The CDR3: CASSLANTVNEQFF. The CDR3 DNA reads TGTGCCAGCAGCTTGGCCAATACTGTCAATGAGCAGTTCTTC.

This clone was counted once. The chain recombines TRBV2 with TRBJ2-1, with TRBD1 matching over 9 bases. Germline lookup yields CDR1 SNHLY and CDR2 FYNNEI. CDR3 length: 13 amino acids. V trimming: 4 bases; J trimming: 15 bases; junction bases outside the gene matches: 10. The CDR3 here is CASSAGTGYMPFF. The CDR3 nucleotides are TGTGCCAGCAGTGCCGGGACAGGGTACATGCCGTTCTTC.

The chain recombines TRBV14 with TRBJ2-6; 8 bases are a match to TRBD1. Germline lookup yields CDR1 SGHDN and CDR2 FVKESK. This CDR3 spans 18 amino acids. V dropped 0 bases and J dropped 2; count of bases not matched to a gene: 6. CDR3 sequence: CASSQDRGQAPGANVLTF. The CDR3 coding sequence is TGTGCCAGCAGCCAAGATCGGGGACAGGCCCCTGGGGCCAACGTCCTGACTTTC.

This chain uses TRBV18 with TRBJ2-5; D unresolved. Germline V gene sequence: CDR1 KGHSH, CDR2 LQKENI. CDR3 length: 17 amino acids. Trimming left V 6 bases short and J 1 base short, with 21 bases between. Here the CDR3 DNA reads TGTGCCAGCTCGCCTACTCATTCACAGATGCCCCAAGAGACCCAGTACTTC. Translation gives CASSPTHSQMPQETQYF.

The CDR3 DNA is TGTGCCAGCAGCCAAGTTCGACAGGGGGCGCCCTACAATGAGCAGTTCTTC. Residues: CASSQVRQGAPYNEQFF. J is TRBJ2-1 and V is TRBV4-2; 10 positions agree with TRBD1. The CDR3 sequence is 17 residues long. The ends lost 1 base at V and 2 bases at J; junction bases unmatched: 5. Germline loops: CDR1 LGHNA, CDR2 YNFKEQ.

The rearrangement links TRBV4-1 to TRBJ1-2; D is uncertain. Trimming pared 4 bases from V and 8 bases from J, leaving 17 bases between. Germline V gene lookup returns CDR1 MGHRA and CDR2 YSYEKL. This CDR3 contains 14 residues. The CDR3 loop reads CASSPLLLVGGYTF. CDR3 nucleotides: TGCGCCAGCAGCCCACTGCTCCTCGTCGGGGGCTACACCTTC.

In DNA, the CDR3 is TGTGCCACCAGTGATTCTGGGGGAGGCAACAATGAGCAGTTCTTC. It specifies CATSDSGGGNNEQFF. This sequence joins TRBV24-1 and TRBJ2-1, with D perhaps TRBD2 (6 bases). There are 15 residues in the CDR3. Trimming cost V 2 bases and J 5 bases, with 12 bases left between them. The germline V gene encodes CDR1 KGHDR and CDR2 SFDVKD.

The CDR3 nucleotides read TGTGCCAGCAAACGGGACAGCAACACTGAAGCTTTCTTT. Protein sequence: CASKRDSNTEAFF. V and J are TRBV7-9 and TRBJ1-1; the match to TRBD1 covers 7 bases. Germline V gene sequence: CDR1 SEHNR, CDR2 FQNEAQ (reference sequence). The CDR3 covers 13 residues. Unmatched junction bases numbered 4, after V lost 7 bases and J lost 2 bases.

This rearrangement joins TRBV2 to TRBJ1-2, with a tentative D call TRBD1 (5 bases). The CDR3 consists of 15 residues. CDR1 and CDR2 (germline): SNHLY, FYNNEI. V was clipped by 2 bases and J by 8 bases, with 18 bases between them. CDR3 sequence reads: CASSERVQGGEGYTF. The CDR3 DNA is TGTGCCAGCAGTGAAAGGGTCCAGGGTGGTGAAGGCTACACCTTC. The complete variable domain, with remaining parts taken from reference TRBV2 and TRBJ1-2, reads EPEVTQTPSHQVTQMGQEVILRCVPISNHLYFYWYRQILGQKVEFLVSFYNNEISEKSEIFDDQFSVERPDGSNFTLKIRSTKLEDSAMYFCASSERVQGGEGYTFGSGTRLTVV.

The chain links TRBV20-1 to TRBJ2-5; no definite D call. Germline V lookup: CDR1 DFQATT, CDR2 SNEGSKA (reference sequence). This CDR3 has 10 residues. V was clipped by 6 bases and J by 5 bases, with 7 bases between them. CDR3 amino acids: CSAVSETQYF. The CDR3 DNA reads TGCAGTGCCGTGAGTGAGACCCAGTACTTC.

The chain links TRBV7-9 to TRBJ2-5; D perhaps matches TRBD1 (6 bases). CDR3 length equals 14 residues. The germline gives CDR1 SEHNR, CDR2 FQNEAQ (reference sequence). The V gene lost 2 bases and the J gene lost 2 bases, with 9 bases spanning the gap. In DNA form, the CDR3 reads TGTGCCAGCAGCTTAATGGACAGACAAGAGACCCAGTACTTC. This gives the protein CASSLMDRQETQYF.

V usage is TRBV25-1 and J usage is TRBJ2-1; weak D call: TRBD1 (6 bases). V was trimmed by 6 bases and J by 9 bases, leaving 15 bases between them. Germline lookup yields CDR1 MGHDK and CDR2 SYGVNS. The CDR3 covers 13 residues. As DNA, the CDR3 is TGTGCCAGCAGGGCCCCAGGGGATGGTGAGCAGTTCTTC. This gives the protein CASRAPGDGEQFF.

This chain joins TRBV28 and TRBJ2-3, with 7 bases lining up with TRBD2. CDR3 length equals 15 residues. V was clipped by 7 bases and J by 5 bases; unmatched bases: 12. Germline V gives CDR1 MDHEN, CDR2 SYDVKM. The CDR3 loop reads CASTERTRQGDTQYF. CDR3 nucleotides: TGTGCCAGCACCGAAAGGACTAGGCAAGGAGATACGCAGTATTTT.

A remark on this clone: Other DNA sequences in this specimen translate into the identical CDR3. The chain combines TRBV5-4 with TRBJ1-2; D is ambiguous. Trimming removed 2 bases from V and 5 bases from J, with 7 bases in between. CDR1 and CDR2 from the germline V gene are SGHNT and YYREEE (reference sequence). This CDR3 has 12 residues. CDR3: CASSFPGYGYTF. The CDR3 coding sequence is TGTGCCAGCAGCTTCCCGGGATATGGCTACACCTTC.

The CDR3 loop reads CASSFGGGYGYTF. The CDR3 nucleotides are TGTGCCAGCAGTTTCGGGGGGGGCTATGGCTACACCTTC. The chain employs TRBV12-3 or TRBV12-4 and TRBJ1-2, with D possibly matching TRBD1 (5 bases). The CDR3 has 13 amino acids. The V end lost 3 bases, the J end lost 4 bases, and 9 bases lay between the germline ends.